A single sample is the source of the 13 T cell receptor beta chains below, sequenced in a study of blood T cell repertoires in COVID-19. TCRdb keeps only in-frame clones here, not all; method: immunoSEQ multiplex PCR. The table shows 95,000 to 150,000 clones, with 65% to 80% occurring only once. The sample consisted of peripheral blood. These receptors all stem from a human donor with acute or convalescent COVID-19. The donor label of this sample is uncertain.

This clone was seen only a few times. The V gene is TRBV9, the J gene TRBJ2-2, with 7 bases fitting TRBD1. The CDR3 consists of 16 residues. V gave up 0 bases and J gave up 0 bases; unmatched junction bases: 2. Germline values: CDR1 SGDLS, CDR2 YYNGEE. The CDR3 nucleotides read TGTGCCAGCAGCGTAGCTCAGGGGGCGAACACCGGGGAGCTGTTTTTT. Translated: CASSVAQGANTGELFF.

The rearrangement uses TRBV13 and TRBJ2-5; D may be TRBD2 (5 bases). Germline assignment: CDR1 PRHDT and CDR2 FYEKMQ (reference sequence). Trimming removed 1 base at V and 2 bases at J, with 11 bases between. CDR3 size: 15 residues. CDR3 residues: CASSLDYSGQETQYF. The DNA for the CDR3 is TGTGCCAGCAGCTTAGATTACAGCGGACAAGAGACCCAGTACTTC. Complete variable domain (other parts from reference TRBV13 and TRBJ2-5): AAGVIQSPRHLIKEKRETATLKCYPIPRHDTVYWYQQGPGQDPQFLISFYEKMQSDKGSIPDRFSAQQFSDYHSELNMSSLELGDSALYFCASSLDYSGQETQYFGPGTRLLVL.

The chain carries TRBV28 and TRBJ2-7; possible D gene TRBD1, 5 bases. CDR3 length: 12 residues. CDR1 and CDR2 (germline): MDHEN, SYDVKM. Deletions cut 2 bases from V and 7 bases from J, with 9 bases between. Here the CDR3 reads CASSLQGAEQYF. The CDR3 nucleotides are TGTGCCAGCAGTTTACAGGGCGCTGAGCAGTACTTC.

V usage is TRBV6-5 and J usage is TRBJ2-2, with a possible D match to TRBD2 (6 bases). The CDR3 contains 15 residues. Trimming took off 5 bases at V and 6 bases at J, with 16 bases between the two ends. Germline CDR1 and CDR2: MNHEY and SVGAGI. CDR3 amino acids: CASSPPGRRAGELFF. DNA for the CDR3: TGTGCCAGCAGTCCCCCCGGGCGGAGGGCCGGGGAGCTGTTTTTT.

This clone has just a few counts. This chain connects TRBV7-8 to TRBJ1-5; 8 nucleotides align to TRBD1. Germline V lookup: CDR1 SGHVS, CDR2 FQNEAQ. V dropped 3 bases and J dropped 2; count of bases not matched to a gene: 6. CDR3 length equals 16 residues. CDR3 sequence reads: CASSFGGDRRNQPQHF. The CDR3 DNA sequence: TGTGCCAGCAGCTTTGGAGGGGACAGGCGCAATCAGCCCCAGCATTTT.

The chain employs TRBV29-1 and TRBJ2-4; perhaps TRBD1 as D (5 bases). Germline V lookup: CDR1 SQVTM, CDR2 ANQGSEA. The CDR3 consists of 14 residues. Deletions cut 7 bases from V and 3 bases from J, with 16 bases between. The CDR3, as DNA: TGCAGCGCCATTCAGGGAAGAGGCAAAAACATTCAGTACTTC. Its translation is CSAIQGRGKNIQYF. The full variable domain, rest sourced from reference TRBV29-1 and TRBJ2-4, is SAVISQKPSRDICQRGTSLTIQCQVDSQVTMMFWYRQQPGQSLTLIATANQGSEATYESGFVIDKFPISRPNLTFSTLTVSNMSPEDSSIYLCSAIQGRGKNIQYFGAGTRLSVL.

This clone was counted only a few times. The J gene is TRBJ1-5, the V gene TRBV25-1; 7 bases are a match to TRBD1. The CDR3 sequence is 15 residues long. The germline gives CDR1 MGHDK, CDR2 SYGVNS. The V segment lost 4 bases and the J segment 2 bases; nucleotides outside the gene matches: 5. CDR3 region: CASSGPGQGNQPQHF. The CDR3 nucleotides read TGTGCCAGCAGTGGACCCGGACAGGGCAATCAGCCCCAGCATTTT.

The rearrangement joins TRBV7-9 to TRBJ2-5, with 8 bases aligning to TRBD1. The V gene's germline CDR1 is SEHNR and CDR2 FQNEAQ (reference sequence). This CDR3 is 15 amino acids long. The junction had 5 bases not matched to a gene; V was cut back by 0 bases and J by 5 bases. The CDR3 reads CASSLAQGARETQYF. As DNA, the CDR3 is TGTGCCAGCAGCTTAGCTCAGGGGGCAAGGGAGACCCAGTACTTC.

The chain employs TRBV4-1 and TRBJ1-3, with 9 nucleotides matching TRBD1. Germline V gene sequence: CDR1 MGHRA, CDR2 YSYEKL. The CDR3 length is 18 residues. With V trimmed by 0 bases and J by 1 base, 7 bases remained unmatched. The chain's CDR3 is CASSQEGGGTGSGNTIYF. In DNA form, the CDR3 reads TGCGCCAGCAGCCAAGAAGGCGGGGGGACAGGGTCTGGAAACACCATATATTTT.

The chain is built from TRBV3-1 (or the pseudogene TRBV3-2) and TRBJ2-1; 9 bases are shared with TRBD1. The V gene end was trimmed by 6 bases and the J gene end by 6 bases; junction bases not matched to a gene: 12. CDR1 and CDR2 (germline): LGHDT, YNNKEL (reference sequence). The CDR3 is 16 residues long. The CDR3: CASRDTGQGRSNEQFF. For the CDR3, the DNA is TGTGCCAGCAGGGACACCGGACAGGGGCGAAGCAATGAGCAGTTCTTC.

J is TRBJ1-2 and V is TRBV19; no firm D call. The CDR3 contains 15 residues. Trimming removed 0 bases at V and 6 bases at J, with 14 bases between. From germline, CDR1 is LNHDA and CDR2 SQIVND (reference sequence). The CDR3 region is CASSIDPRKRNGYTF. The CDR3 coding sequence is TGTGCCAGTAGTATAGATCCCAGGAAAAGGAATGGCTACACCTTC.

The rearrangement links TRBV9 to TRBJ2-3; 7 nucleotides align to TRBD2. The CDR3 length is 13 residues. Germline CDR1 and CDR2: SGDLS and YYNGEE. J lost 4 bases, V lost 6 bases, and 5 bases had no gene match. Written as DNA, the CDR3 is TGTGCCAGCAATGGCGGGGGTGCAGATACGCAGTATTTT. Translating gives CASNGGGADTQYF.

The chain uses TRBV3-1 (or the pseudogene TRBV3-2) and TRBJ2-7, with 10 bases identical to TRBD1. CDR3 length: 14 amino acids. Germline V gene lookup returns CDR1 LGHDT and CDR2 YNNKEL (reference sequence). V was pared by 2 bases and J by 3 bases, with 1 base of the junction left unmatched. The CDR3, as DNA: TGTGCCAGCAGCCAAAGGACAGGGGGCTACGAGCAGTACTTC. Its translation is CASSQRTGGYEQYF.